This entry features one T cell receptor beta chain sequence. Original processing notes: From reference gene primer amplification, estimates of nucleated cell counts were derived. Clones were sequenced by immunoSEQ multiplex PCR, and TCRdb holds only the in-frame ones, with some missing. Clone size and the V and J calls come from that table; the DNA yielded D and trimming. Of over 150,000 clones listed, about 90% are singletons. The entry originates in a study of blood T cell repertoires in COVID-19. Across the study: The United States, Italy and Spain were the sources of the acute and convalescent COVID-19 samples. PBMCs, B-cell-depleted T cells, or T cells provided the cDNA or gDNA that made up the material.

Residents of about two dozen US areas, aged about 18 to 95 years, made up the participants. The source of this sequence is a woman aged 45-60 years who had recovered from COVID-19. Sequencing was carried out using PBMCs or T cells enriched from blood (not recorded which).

CDR3 coding DNA: TGTGCCAGCAGCCTAACCTCCACTAGCCCCTACAATGAGCAGTTCTTC. Protein sequence: CASSLTSTSPYNEQFF. V is TRBV4-2 and J is TRBJ2-1, with D tentatively TRBD2 (6 bases). The CDR3 has 16 amino acids. CDR1 and CDR2 from the germline V gene are LGHNA and YNFKEQ. V was shortened by 4 bases and J by 2 bases, with 15 bases between the two germline ends.